This is a list of T cell receptor beta chains from one sample in a study of type 1 regulatory T cells. These receptors lack a known antigen. A single record per CDR3 protein comes from TCRdb applying MiXCR to the reads. Of over 55,000 distinct CDR3 sequences in the sample, roughly 60% are singletons; the top ten hold 7.6%. Sequences were obtained from cultured T cells, either the whole culture or a sorted T cell fraction (not recorded which). All receptors come from a human donor in good health. Each CDR3 is given with its conserved first and last residue. Fields, in order: J gene, V gene, CDR3 length, D gene, clone size, CDR3 protein, CDR3 DNA. The D gene is left open where the match is weak. Expanded clones get a size class; other rows say once, few or many, or leave the size out.

TRBJ2-3 | TRBV5-1 | 15 | - | - | CASSLGIAATDTQYF | TGCGCCAGCAGCTTGGGGATAGCGGCAACAGATACGCAGTATTTT
TRBJ1-5 | TRBV24-1 | 15 | - | - | CATSETTGSGQPQHF | TGTGCCACCAGTGAGACCACAGGGTCTGGTCAGCCCCAGCATTTT
TRBJ1-2 | TRBV12-3/TRBV12-4 | 15 | - | - | CASLAPDRPTYGYTF | TGTGCCAGTTTGGCTCCCGACAGACCGACCTATGGCTACACCTTC
TRBJ2-7 | TRBV12-3/TRBV12-4 | 13 | - | - | CASSSLTGHEQYF | TGTGCCAGCAGTTCCTTAACCGGACACGAGCAGTACTTC
TRBJ2-2 | TRBV4-3 | 15 | - | - | CASSQGGVATGELFF | TGCGCCAGCAGCCAAGGGGGGGTAGCCACCGGGGAGCTGTTTTTT
TRBJ2-7 | TRBV20-1 | 13 | - | few | CSASGTPTYEQYF | TGCAGTGCCTCCGGGACTCCGACCTACGAGCAGTACTTC
TRBJ2-1 | TRBV5-6 | 16 | TRBD2 | few | CASSPRTSGSFNEQFF | TGTGCCAGCAGCCCCAGGACTAGCGGGAGTTTCAATGAGCAGTTCTTC
TRBJ2-4 | TRBV20-1 | 14 | TRBD2 | few | CSPLETSGRNIQYF | TGCAGTCCCCTTGAGACTAGCGGGAGAAACATTCAGTACTTC
TRBJ2-3 | TRBV12-3/TRBV12-4 | 15 | TRBD2 | many | CASRLIAGVLDTQYF | TGTGCCAGCAGACTAATAGCGGGAGTTTTGGATACGCAGTATTTT
TRBJ1-5 | TRBV20-1 | 16 | - | - | CSARGPPGGSNQPQHF | TGCAGTGCTAGGGGCCCGCCGGGAGGGAGCAATCAGCCCCAGCATTTT
TRBJ1-2 | TRBV28 | 17 | TRBD1 | - | CASSKRYPRTGEDGYTF | TGTGCCAGCAGCAAACGATACCCCCGCACAGGGGAGGATGGCTACACCTTC
TRBJ1-5 | TRBV20-1 | 14 | - | few | CSAGTPLGNQPQHF | TGCAGTGCCGGGACCCCGTTGGGCAATCAGCCCCAGCATTTT
TRBJ2-7 | TRBV28 | 12 | - | - | CASNIPYDEQYF | TGTGCCAGCAATATCCCTTACGACGAGCAGTACTTC
TRBJ2-5 | TRBV20-1 | 17 | TRBD2 | - | CSARELGREGIRETQYF | TGCAGTGCTAGAGAGTTAGGGCGGGAGGGTATCCGAGAGACCCAGTACTTC
TRBJ2-7 | TRBV5-4 | 17 | TRBD1 | - | CASSLGPQGQVAYEQYF | TGTGCCAGCAGCTTGGGGCCCCAGGGACAGGTGGCCTACGAGCAGTACTTC
TRBJ1-1 | TRBV6-1 | 12 | - | - | CASTDQGTEAFF | TGTGCCAGCACAGACCAGGGCACTGAAGCTTTCTTT
TRBJ2-1 | TRBV5-1 | 18 | TRBD2 | - | CASSWPKASGNVYNEQFF | TGCGCCAGCAGCTGGCCCAAGGCTAGCGGAAACGTTTACAATGAGCAGTTCTTC
TRBJ2-7 | TRBV6-1 | 13 | TRBD1 | - | CASSPGQGWEQYF | TGTGCCAGCAGTCCGGGACAGGGCTGGGAGCAGTACTTC
TRBJ2-7 | TRBV12-3/TRBV12-4 | 13 | - | - | CASSLGLVYEQYF | TGTGCCAGCAGTTTAGGGCTAGTTTACGAGCAGTACTTC
TRBJ2-2 | TRBV4-2 | 15 | TRBD2 | - | CASSQTSGDTGELFF | TGTGCCAGCAGCCAGACTAGCGGTGACACCGGGGAGCTGTTTTTT
TRBJ2-1 | TRBV9 | 16 | TRBD2 | - | CASTGSGTSVLNEQFF | TGTGCCAGCACCGGATCCGGGACTAGCGTACTCAATGAGCAGTTCTTC
TRBJ1-2 | TRBV6-5 | 11 | - | - | CASIGRGGYTF | TGTGCCAGCATTGGTAGGGGCGGCTACACCTTC